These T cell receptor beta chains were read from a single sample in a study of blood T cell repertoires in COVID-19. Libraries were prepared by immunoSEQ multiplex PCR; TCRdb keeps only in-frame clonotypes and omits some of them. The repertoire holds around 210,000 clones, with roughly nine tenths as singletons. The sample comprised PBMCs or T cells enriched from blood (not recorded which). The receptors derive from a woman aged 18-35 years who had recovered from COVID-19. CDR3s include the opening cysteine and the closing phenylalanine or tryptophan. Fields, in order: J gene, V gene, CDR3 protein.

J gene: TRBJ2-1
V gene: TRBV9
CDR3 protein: CASSVEGTRYYNEQFF

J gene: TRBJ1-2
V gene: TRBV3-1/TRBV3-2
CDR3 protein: CASSQAGWDRAYYGYTF

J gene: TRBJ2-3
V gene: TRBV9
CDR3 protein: CASSVVVSGGTDTQYF

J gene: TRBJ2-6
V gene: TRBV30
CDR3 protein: CACSRDSGSGANVLTF

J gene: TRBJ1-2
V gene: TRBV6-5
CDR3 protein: CASKRDYGYTF

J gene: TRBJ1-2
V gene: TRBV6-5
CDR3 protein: CASSSLGTGYGYTF

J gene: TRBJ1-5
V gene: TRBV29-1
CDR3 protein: CSVPGVLASNQPQHF

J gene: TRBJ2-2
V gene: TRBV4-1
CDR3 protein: CASSQARGGRNTGELFF

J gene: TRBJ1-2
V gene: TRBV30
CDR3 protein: CAWRYLPEGASGYTF

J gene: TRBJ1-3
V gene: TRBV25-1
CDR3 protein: CASSRQSSGNTIYF

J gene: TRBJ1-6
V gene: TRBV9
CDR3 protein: CASSVGWQYNSPLHF

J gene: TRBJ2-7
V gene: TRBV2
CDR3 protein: CASSSYGGSYEQYF

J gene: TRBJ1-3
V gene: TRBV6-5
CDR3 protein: CASSRTGRDTIYF

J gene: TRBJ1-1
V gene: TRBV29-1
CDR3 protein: CSVRTGYLIEAFF

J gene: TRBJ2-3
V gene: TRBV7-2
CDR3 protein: CASSLLRFLAGGYTDTQYF

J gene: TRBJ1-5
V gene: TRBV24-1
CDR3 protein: CATSDGNSNQPQHF

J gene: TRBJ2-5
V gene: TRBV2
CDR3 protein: CASSRGTSGGGETQYF

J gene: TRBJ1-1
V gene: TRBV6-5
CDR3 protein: CAVSSGTPNTEAFF

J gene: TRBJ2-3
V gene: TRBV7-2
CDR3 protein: CASSLDSSGGYTDTQYF

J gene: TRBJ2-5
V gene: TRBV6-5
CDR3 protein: CASSSPTRETQYF